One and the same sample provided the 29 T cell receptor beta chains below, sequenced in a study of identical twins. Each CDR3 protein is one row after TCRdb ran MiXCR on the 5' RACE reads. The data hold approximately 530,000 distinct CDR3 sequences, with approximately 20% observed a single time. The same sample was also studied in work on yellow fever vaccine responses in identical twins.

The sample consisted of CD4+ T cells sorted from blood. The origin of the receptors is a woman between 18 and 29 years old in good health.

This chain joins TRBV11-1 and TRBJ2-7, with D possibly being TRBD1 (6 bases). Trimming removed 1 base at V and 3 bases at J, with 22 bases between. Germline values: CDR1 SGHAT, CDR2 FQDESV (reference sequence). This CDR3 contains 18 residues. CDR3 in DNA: TGTGCCAGCAGCTTAGGGGGACATCTTATCCCCACACACTACGAGCAGTACGTC. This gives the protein CASSLGGHLIPTHYEQYV.

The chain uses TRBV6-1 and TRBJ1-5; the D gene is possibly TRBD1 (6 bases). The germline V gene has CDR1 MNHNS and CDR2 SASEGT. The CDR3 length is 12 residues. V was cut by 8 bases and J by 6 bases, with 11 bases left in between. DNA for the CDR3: TGTGCCAGCGTGGGGGGCGGTCAGCCCCAGCATTTT. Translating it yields CASVGGGQPQHF.

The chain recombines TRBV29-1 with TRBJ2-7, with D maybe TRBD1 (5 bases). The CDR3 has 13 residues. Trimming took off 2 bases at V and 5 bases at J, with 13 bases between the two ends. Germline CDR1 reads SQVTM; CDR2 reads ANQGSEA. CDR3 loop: CSVERPGLDEQYF. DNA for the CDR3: TGCAGCGTTGAACGACCAGGGTTGGACGAGCAGTACTTC.

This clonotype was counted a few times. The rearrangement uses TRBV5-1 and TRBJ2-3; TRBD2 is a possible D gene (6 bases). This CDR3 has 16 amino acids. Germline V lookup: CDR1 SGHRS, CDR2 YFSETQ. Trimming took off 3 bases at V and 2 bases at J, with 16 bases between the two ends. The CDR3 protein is CASSSSRGGNTDTQYF. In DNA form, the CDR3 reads TGCGCCAGCAGCTCTTCGAGGGGAGGAAACACAGATACGCAGTATTTT.

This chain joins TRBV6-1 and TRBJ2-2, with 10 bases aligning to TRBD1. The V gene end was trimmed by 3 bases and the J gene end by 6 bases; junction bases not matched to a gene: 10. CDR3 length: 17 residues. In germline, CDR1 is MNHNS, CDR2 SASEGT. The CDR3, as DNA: TGTGCCAGCAGTGACAACTCCGGGACAGGGGTGGCCGGGGAGCTGTTTTTT. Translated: CASSDNSGTGVAGELFF.

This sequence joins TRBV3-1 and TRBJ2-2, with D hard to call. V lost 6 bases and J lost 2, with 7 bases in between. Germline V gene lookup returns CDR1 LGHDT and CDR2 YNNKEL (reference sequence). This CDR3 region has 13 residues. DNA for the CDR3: TGTGCCAGCAGACGCCCTAACACCGGGGAGCTGTTTTTT. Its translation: CASRRPNTGELFF.

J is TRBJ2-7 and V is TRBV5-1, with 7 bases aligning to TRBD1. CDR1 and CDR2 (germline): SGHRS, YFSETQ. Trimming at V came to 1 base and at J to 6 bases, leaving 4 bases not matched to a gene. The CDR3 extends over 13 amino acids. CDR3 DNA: TGCGCCAGCAGCTTGTACAGGGGCGGCGAGCAGTACGTC. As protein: CASSLYRGGEQYV.

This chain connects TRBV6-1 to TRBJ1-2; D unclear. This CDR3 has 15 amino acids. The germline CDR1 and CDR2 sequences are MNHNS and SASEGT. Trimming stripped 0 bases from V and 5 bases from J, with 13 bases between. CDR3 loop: CASSEATSSGYGYTF. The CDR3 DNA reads TGTGCCAGCAGTGAAGCGACTTCGTCGGGATATGGCTACACCTTC.

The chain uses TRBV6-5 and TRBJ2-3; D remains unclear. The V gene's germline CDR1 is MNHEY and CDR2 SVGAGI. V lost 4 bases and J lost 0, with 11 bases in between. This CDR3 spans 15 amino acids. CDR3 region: CASSSRRISTDTQYF. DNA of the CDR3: TGTGCCAGCAGTTCCCGACGGATTAGCACAGATACGCAGTATTTT.

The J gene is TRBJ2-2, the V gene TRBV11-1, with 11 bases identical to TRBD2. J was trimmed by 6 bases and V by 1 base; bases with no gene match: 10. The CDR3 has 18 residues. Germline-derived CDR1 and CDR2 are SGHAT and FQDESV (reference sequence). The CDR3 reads CASSLGSLAGGSAGELFF. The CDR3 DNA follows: TGTGCCAGCAGCTTAGGTTCCCTAGCGGGAGGAAGTGCCGGGGAGCTGTTTTTT.

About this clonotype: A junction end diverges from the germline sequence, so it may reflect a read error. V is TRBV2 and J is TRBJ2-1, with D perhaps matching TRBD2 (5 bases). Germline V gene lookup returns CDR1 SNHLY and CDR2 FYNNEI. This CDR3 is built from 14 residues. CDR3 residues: CASSPTRPLIEQSF. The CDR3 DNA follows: TGTGCCAGCAGTCCAACTAGACCCCTGATTGAGCAGTCCTTC.

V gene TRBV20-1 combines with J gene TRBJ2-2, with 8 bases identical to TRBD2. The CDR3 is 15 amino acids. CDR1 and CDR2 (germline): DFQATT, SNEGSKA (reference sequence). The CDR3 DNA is TGCAGCGCATACCCTAGCGGGCTAAACACCGGGGAGCTGTTTTTT. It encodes CSAYPSGLNTGELFF.

The CDR3 nucleotides read TGTGCCAGCGAAAACAGGGGCTTAGTCACTGAAGCTTTCTTT. Translation: CASENRGLVTEAFF. The genes are TRBV6-1 and TRBJ1-1; 7 bases are shared with TRBD1. CDR1 and CDR2 from the germline V gene are MNHNS and SASEGT. This CDR3 comprises 14 residues. V lost 8 bases and J lost 4; bases outside the gene matches: 10.

CDR3 region: CASRGTGGPYEQYF. In DNA, the CDR3 is TGTGCCAGCAGGGGTACAGGGGGTCCCTACGAGCAGTACTTC. The chain has TRBV2 and TRBJ2-7; 8 bases line up with TRBD1. The CDR3 length is 14 residues. The V gene end was trimmed by 6 bases and the J gene end by 2 bases; junction bases not matched to a gene: 6. Germline CDR1 is SNHLY and CDR2 is FYNNEI.

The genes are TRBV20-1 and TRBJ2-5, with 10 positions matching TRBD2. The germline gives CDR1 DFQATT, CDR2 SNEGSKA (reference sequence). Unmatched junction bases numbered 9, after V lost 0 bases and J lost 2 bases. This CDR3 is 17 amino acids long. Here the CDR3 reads CSARDASGSNKQETQYF. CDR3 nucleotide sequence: TGCAGTGCTAGAGATGCTAGCGGGAGTAACAAGCAAGAGACCCAGTACTTC.

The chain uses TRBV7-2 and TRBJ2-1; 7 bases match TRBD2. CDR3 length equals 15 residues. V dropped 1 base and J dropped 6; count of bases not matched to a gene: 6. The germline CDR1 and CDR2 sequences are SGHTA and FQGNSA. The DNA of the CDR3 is TGTGCCAGCAGCTTAGGACTAGCACTTATCAATGAGCAGTTCTTC. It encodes CASSLGLALINEQFF.

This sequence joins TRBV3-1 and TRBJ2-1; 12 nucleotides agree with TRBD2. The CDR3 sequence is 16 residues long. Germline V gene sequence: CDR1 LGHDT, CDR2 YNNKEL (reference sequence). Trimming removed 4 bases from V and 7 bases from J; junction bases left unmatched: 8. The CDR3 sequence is CASSRELAGGVNEQFF. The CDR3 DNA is TGTGCCAGCAGCCGGGAACTAGCGGGAGGAGTTAATGAGCAGTTCTTC.

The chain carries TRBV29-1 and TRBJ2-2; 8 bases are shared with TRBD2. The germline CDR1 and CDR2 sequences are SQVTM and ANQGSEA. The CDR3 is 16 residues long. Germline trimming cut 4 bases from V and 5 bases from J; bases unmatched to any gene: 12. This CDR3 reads CSVARGDKGATGELFF. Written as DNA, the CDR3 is TGCAGCGTTGCGCGGGGGGACAAGGGAGCTACCGGGGAGCTGTTTTTT.

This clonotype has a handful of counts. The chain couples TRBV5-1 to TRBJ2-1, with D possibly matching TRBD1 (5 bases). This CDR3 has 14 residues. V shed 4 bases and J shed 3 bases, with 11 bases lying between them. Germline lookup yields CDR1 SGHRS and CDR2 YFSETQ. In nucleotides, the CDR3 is TGCGCCAGCAGCATAGGACACCTCTACAATGAGCAGTTCTTC. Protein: CASSIGHLYNEQFF.

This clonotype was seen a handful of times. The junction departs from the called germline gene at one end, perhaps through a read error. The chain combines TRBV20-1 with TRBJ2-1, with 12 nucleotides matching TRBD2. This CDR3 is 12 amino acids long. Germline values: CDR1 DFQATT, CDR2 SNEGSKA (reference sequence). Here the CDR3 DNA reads TGCAGTGCTCGGACTAGCGGGGCTGCTCTTCTCTTC. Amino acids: CSARTSGAALLF.

DNA of the CDR3: TGCAGTGCTAGCCACAGGGGGGAAATGGGCACCGGGGAGCTGTTTTTT. This encodes CSASHRGEMGTGELFF. The chain is built from TRBV20-1 and TRBJ2-2; TRBD1 agrees at 8 bases. Germline V CDR1 and CDR2: DFQATT, SNEGSKA (reference sequence). The CDR3 totals 16 residues. Trimming cost V 3 bases and J 4 bases; bases outside gene matches: 10.

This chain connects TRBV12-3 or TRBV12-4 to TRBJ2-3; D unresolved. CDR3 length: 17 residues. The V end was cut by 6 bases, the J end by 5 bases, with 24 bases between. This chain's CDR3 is CASSPGLTLNPRDTQYF. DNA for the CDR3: TGTGCCAGCAGCCCCGGTTTGACTCTAAACCCACGAGATACGCAGTATTTT.

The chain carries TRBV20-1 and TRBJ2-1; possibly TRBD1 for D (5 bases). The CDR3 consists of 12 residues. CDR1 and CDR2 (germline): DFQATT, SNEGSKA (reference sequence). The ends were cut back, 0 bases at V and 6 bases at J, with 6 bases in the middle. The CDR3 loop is CSARDRVNEQFF. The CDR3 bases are TGCAGTGCTAGAGACAGGGTCAATGAGCAGTTCTTC.

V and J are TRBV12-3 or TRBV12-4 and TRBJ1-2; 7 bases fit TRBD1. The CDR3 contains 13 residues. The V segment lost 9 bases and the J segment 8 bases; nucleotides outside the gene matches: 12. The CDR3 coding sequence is TGTGCCAGAAGTCTCCGACAGGGCGGCGGCTACACCTTC. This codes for CARSLRQGGGYTF.

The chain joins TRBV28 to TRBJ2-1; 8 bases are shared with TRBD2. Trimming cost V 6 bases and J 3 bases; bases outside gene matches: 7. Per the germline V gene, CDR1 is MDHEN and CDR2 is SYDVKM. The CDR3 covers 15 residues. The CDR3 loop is CASSEREWYYNEQFF. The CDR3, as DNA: TGTGCCAGCAGCGAGCGGGAGTGGTACTACAATGAGCAGTTCTTC. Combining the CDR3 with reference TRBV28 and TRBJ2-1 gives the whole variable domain DVKVTQSSRYLVKRTGEKVFLECVQDMDHENMFWYRQDPGLGLRLIYFSYDVKMKEKGDIPEGYSVSREKKERFSLILESASTNQTSMYLCASSEREWYYNEQFFGPGTRLTVL.

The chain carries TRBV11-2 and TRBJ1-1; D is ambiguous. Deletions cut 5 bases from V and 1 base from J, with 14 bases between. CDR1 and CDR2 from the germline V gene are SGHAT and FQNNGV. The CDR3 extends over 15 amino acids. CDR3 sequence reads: CASSRGPGTNTEAFF. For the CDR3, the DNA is TGTGCCAGCAGCCGAGGGCCGGGAACGAACACTGAAGCTTTCTTT.

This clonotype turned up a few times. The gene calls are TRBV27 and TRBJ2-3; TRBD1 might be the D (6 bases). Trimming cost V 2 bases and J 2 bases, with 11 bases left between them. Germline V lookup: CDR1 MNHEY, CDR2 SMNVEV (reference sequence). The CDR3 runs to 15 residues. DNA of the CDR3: TGTGCCAGCAGTTTAACAGACAGGTCCACAGATACGCAGTATTTT. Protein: CASSLTDRSTDTQYF.

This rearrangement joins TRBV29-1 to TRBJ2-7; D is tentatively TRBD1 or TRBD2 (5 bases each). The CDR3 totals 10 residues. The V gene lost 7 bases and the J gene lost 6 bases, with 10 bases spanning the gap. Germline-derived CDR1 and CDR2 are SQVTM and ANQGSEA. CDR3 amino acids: CSGGDGEQYF. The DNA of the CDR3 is TGCAGCGGAGGGGACGGCGAGCAGTACTTC.

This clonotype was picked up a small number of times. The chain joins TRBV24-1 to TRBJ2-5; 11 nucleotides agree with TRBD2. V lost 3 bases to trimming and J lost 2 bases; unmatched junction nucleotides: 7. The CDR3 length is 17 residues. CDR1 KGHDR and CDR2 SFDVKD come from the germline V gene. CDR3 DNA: TGTGCCACCAGTGATCCCCCCGGGACTAGCGGACAAGAGACCCAGTACTTC. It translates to CATSDPPGTSGQETQYF.